Sequencing of this T cell receptor beta chain was carried out in a study of blood T cell repertoires in COVID-19. Study-wide background: Material from acute and convalescent COVID-19 was sourced from the United States, Italy and Spain. From T cells, B-cell-depleted T cells, or PBMCs came the material, which was cDNA or gDNA.

The V end was cut by 3 bases, the J end by 3 bases, with 19 bases between. Germline V gives CDR1 SGHTA, CDR2 FQGNSA. The CDR3 covers 17 residues. Original analysis: Quantification of nucleated cells was approximated via reference gene primer amplification. Clones were sequenced by immunoSEQ multiplex PCR, and TCRdb holds only the in-frame ones, with some missing. The V and J calls and clone size are taken from that table; D and trimming were inferred from the DNA. The table includes 93,000 or so clones, around 88% detected once. The source material was peripheral blood. The chain is built from TRBV7-2 and TRBJ2-3; no reliable D call. This receptor was taken from a human donor in a cohort sampled during active COVID-19. The CDR3 is CASSFIRPPAITDTQYF. CDR3 DNA: TGTGCCAGCAGCTTTATCAGGCCTCCGGCTATAACAGATACGCAGTATTTT.